This paragraph reports one T cell receptor (beta chain). Its matching antigen is unknown. V shed 4 bases and J 5 bases; nucleotides not matched to a gene: 4. From germline, CDR1 is MNHEY and CDR2 SVGAGI. This CDR3 has 15 residues. These data are taken from a study of OX40 agonist ivuxolimab in advanced cancers. Study summary: Clinicians treated patients with ivuxolimab, an agonistic anti-OX40 (CD134) antibody.

Findings of the study overall: The average count of expanded clones was higher among CD8+ T cells than among CD4+.

Repertoires were generated with immunoSEQ multiplex PCR, while TCRdb's copy carries only in-frame clones and drops some. The table shows just over 50,000 clones, with around 81% occurring only once. Specimen: CD4+ or CD8+ T cells sorted from blood, collected in a trial of the OX40 agonist ivuxolimab. The J gene is TRBJ2-2, the V gene TRBV6-5; 10 nucleotides align to TRBD1. The sequence came from an adult with an advanced solid tumor such as melanoma, head and neck, liver or kidney cancer. The CDR3, as DNA: TGTGCCAGCAGTTCCCGGGACAGGGGTACCGGGGAGCTGTTTTTT. Encoded protein: CASSSRDRGTGELFF.